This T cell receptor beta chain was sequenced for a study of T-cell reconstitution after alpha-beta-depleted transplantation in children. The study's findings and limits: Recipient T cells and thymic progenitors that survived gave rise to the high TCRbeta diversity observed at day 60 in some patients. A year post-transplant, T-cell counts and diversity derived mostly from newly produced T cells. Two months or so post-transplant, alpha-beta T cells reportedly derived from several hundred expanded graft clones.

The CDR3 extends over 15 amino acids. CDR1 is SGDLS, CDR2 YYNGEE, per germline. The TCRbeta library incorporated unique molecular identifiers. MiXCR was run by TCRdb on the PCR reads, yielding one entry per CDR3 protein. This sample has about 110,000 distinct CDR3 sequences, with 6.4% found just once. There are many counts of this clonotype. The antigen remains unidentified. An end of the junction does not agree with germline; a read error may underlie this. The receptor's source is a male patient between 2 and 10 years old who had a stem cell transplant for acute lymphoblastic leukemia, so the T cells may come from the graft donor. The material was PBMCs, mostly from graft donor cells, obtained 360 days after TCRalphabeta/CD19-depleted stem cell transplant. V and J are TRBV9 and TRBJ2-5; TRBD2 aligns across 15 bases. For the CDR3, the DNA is TGCGCCAGCAGCCCTGGACTAGCGGGGGGGGAGACCCAGTACTTC. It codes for CASSPGLAGGETQYF.